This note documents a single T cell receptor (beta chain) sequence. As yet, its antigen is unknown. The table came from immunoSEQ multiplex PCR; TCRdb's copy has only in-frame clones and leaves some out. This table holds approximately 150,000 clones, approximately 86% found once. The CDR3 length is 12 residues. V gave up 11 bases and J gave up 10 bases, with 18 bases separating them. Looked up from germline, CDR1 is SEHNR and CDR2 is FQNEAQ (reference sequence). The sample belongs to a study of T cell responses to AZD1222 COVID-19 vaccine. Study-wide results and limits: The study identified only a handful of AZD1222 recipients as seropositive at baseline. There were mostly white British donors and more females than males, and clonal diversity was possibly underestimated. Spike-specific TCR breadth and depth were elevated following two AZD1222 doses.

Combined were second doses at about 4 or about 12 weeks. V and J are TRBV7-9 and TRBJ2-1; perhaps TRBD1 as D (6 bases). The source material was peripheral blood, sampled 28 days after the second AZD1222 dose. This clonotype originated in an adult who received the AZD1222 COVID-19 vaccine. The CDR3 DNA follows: TGTGCCCCTCACCAGGGGCCGAAGGAGCAGTTCTTC. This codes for CAPHQGPKEQFF.